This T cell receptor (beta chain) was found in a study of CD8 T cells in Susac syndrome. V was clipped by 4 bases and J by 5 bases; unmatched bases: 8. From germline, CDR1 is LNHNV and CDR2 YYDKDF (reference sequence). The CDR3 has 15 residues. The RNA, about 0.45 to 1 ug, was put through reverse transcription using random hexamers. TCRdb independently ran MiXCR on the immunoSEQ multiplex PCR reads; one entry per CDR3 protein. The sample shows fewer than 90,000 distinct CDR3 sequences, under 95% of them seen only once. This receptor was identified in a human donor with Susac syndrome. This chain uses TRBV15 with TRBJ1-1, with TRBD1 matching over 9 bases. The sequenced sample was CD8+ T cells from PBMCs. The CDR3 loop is CATSILQGAKTEAFF. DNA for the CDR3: TGTGCCACCAGCATTCTACAGGGGGCTAAAACTGAAGCTTTCTTT.